This T cell receptor beta chain was identified during a study of OX40 agonist ivuxolimab in advanced cancers. For the wider study: The costimulatory receptor OX40 (CD134) was targeted by ivuxolimab, a fully human IgG2 agonistic monoclonal antibody. Intravenous ivuxolimab was administered to patients every 2 weeks at six dose levels: 0.01, 0.1, 0.3, 1.5, 3 and 10 mg/kg. Among the approximately 50 dose-escalation patients, about 20 had hepatocellular carcinoma, about 15 melanoma, 9 renal cell carcinoma and 9 head and neck cancer. A male proportion of roughly 85% and a mean age of about 60 years, ranging from roughly 23 to 80, were recorded for the dose-escalation cohort. Patients were allowed to have had prior anti-PD-1, anti-PD-L1 or anti-CTLA-4 therapy, and approximately 40% of the dose-escalation patients had previously received checkpoint inhibitors. Partial responses occurred in three dose-escalation patients, of whom one had hepatocellular carcinoma and two had cutaneous melanoma. Peripheral TCRbeta sequencing aimed to test whether ivuxolimab altered TCR sequence diversity and caused clonal T-cell expansion. The paper covers the monotherapy dose-escalation part of the phase I ivuxolimab trial, which included N of about 50 patients. Overall results and qualifications from the work: Low levels of normalized T-cell clonal expansion were also seen in some patients who did not respond. The antigen specificity of the clonally expanded peripheral T cells was not determined. After ivuxolimab, more expanded clones were found on average in CD8+ T cells than in CD4+ T cells. In the 0.1-3.0 mg/kg groups, partial responders had among the lowest normalized peripheral clonal expansion, particularly in CD8+ T cells. At doses of 0.1 to 3.0 mg/kg, clonal expansion of both CD4+ and CD8+ T cells in blood was seen between baseline and week 6.

Turning to this clone: Its binding antigen is unknown. No much larger clone is present one base from it, and per-base qualities are unavailable.

Genomic DNA was extracted from sorted cells for sequencing of the TCRbeta CDR3 region. The immunoSEQ Assay was used to sequence the TCRbeta CDR3 regions. Imported from immuneACCESS, the table was reduced by TCRdb to in-frame sequences with V and J called. These copies leave out some clones; in studies compared against another copy, an unresolved V gene accounts for under half, and the cause of the remainder is not known. Here the sample has 8,000 to 10,000 clones; roughly 90% occur a single time. The ten largest clones represent 9.5% to 15% of the sample. The trial excluded patients who had a history of autoimmune disease or who were on systemic immunosuppression. Peripheral blood for TCR sequencing was collected from all dose cohorts at baseline, on cycle 4 day 1, and on cycle 7 day 1. Samples came from an open-label, multicenter, first-in-human phase I dose-escalation trial of ivuxolimab. The trial enrolled adults with locally advanced or metastatic head and neck squamous cell, hepatocellular, melanoma or renal cell carcinoma. Before TCR sequencing, CD4+ and CD8+ T cells were separately sorted from peripheral blood.

Sequenced material: CD4+ or CD8+ T cells sorted from blood, taken in a trial of the OX40 agonist ivuxolimab. This clonotype was sampled from an adult with an advanced solid tumor such as melanoma, head and neck, liver or kidney cancer.

The nucleotide sequence is TGTGCCTGGAGTGTAATGTCTAGCGGGAGTGCAGAGACCCAGTACTTC. The resulting protein is CAWSVMSSGSAETQYF. This sequence uses TRBV30 and TRBJ2-5; TRBD2 matches 10 bases in the middle. The CDR3 starts with the cysteine, ends with the phenylalanine, and has 16 residues. Just CDR3 DNA is preserved here, 48 bases in frame from base 1. Reading the germline V gene (reference sequence) gives CDR1 GTSNPN and CDR2 SVGIG. Ends trimmed: V by 0 bases, J by 4 bases; bases unmatched to a gene: 8.